This T cell receptor beta chain was retrieved from a study of blood T cells in healthy people across ages. It was with a sample-barcoded 5' primer and a J-beta primer mix that a second PCR of about 6 to 11 cycles was run. TCRdb passed the 5' RACE reads through MiXCR, listing each CDR3 protein once. The sample holds about 1,400,000 distinct CDR3 sequences, about 40% seen once. The CDR3 extends over 13 amino acids. V dropped 3 bases and J dropped 2 bases, with 7 bases sitting between them. Germline lookup yields CDR1 KGHSH and CDR2 LQKENI. To note about this clonotype: Its antigen is currently unknown.

Findings and limits, study-wide: Both naive CD4+ cell counts and diversity were greater in long-lived donors than in aged donors. Researchers deemed the diversity estimates from one million T cells underestimates.

Sequences were obtained from blood. The source of this sequence is a woman in her late teens or twenties in good health. The chain recombines TRBV18 with TRBJ1-2; D call uncertain. CDR3 sequence (DNA): TGTGCCAGCTCACCGTATCTGAACTATGGCTACACCTTC. It is translated as CASSPYLNYGYTF. Full variable domain (missing parts from reference TRBV18 and TRBJ1-2): NAGVMQNPRHLVRRRGQEARLRCSPMKGHSHVYWYRQLPEEGLKFMVYLQKENIIDESGMPKERFSAEFPKEGPSILRIQQVVRGDSAAYFCASSPYLNYGYTFGSGTRLTVV.